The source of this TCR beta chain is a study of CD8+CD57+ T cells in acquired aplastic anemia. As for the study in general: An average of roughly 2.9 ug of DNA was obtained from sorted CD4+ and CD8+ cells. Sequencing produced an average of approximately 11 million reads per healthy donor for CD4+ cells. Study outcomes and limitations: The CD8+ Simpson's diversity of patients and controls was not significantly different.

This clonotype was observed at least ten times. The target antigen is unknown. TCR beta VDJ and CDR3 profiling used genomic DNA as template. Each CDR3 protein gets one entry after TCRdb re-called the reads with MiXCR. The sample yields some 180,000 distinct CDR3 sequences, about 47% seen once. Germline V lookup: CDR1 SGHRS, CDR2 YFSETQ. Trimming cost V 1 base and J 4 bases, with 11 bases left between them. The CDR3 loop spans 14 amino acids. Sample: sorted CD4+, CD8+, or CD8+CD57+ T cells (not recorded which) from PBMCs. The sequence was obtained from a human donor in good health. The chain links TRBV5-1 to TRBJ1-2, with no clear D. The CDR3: CASSLSGEIYGYTF. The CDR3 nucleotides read TGCGCCAGCAGCTTGTCCGGGGAGATCTATGGCTACACCTTC.